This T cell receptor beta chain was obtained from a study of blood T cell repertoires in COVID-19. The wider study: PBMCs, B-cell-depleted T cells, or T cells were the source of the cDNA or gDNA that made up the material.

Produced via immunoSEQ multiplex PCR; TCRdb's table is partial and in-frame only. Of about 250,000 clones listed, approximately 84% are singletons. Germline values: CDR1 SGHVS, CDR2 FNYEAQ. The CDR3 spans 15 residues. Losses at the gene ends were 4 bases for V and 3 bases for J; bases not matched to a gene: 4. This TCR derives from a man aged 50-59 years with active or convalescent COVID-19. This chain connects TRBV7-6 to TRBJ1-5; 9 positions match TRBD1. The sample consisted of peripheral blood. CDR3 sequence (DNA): TGTGCCAGCAGCTCCGGGACAGGGATCAATCAGCCCCAGCATTTT. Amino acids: CASSSGTGINQPQHF. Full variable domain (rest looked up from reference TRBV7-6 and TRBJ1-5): GAGVSQSPRYKVTKRGQDVALRCDPISGHVSLYWYRQALGQGPEFLTYFNYEAQQDKSGLPNDRFSAERPEGSISTLTIQRTEQRDSAMYRCASSSGTGINQPQHFGDGTRLSIL.